Sequencing of this TCR beta chain was carried out in a study of blood T cells in healthy people across ages. Study at large: Template switching caught about one barcoded beta molecule for each two T cells. Study outcomes and limitations: Comparison with aged donors showed that long-lived donors had more naive CD4+ cells and higher diversity. Per-million-T-cell TCR beta diversity fell roughly linearly with age.

A J-beta primer mix and a sample-barcoded 5' primer were used in a second PCR of about 6 to 12 cycles. One entry per CDR3 protein, called by TCRdb with MiXCR from the 5' RACE reads. The data contain about 770,000 distinct CDR3 sequences, around 45% of them singletons. Each sample gave at least 6 million isolated PBMCs. The CDR3 is 12 residues long. The ends were cut back, 7 bases at V and 5 bases at J, with 14 bases in the middle. Looked up from germline, CDR1 is SQVTM and CDR2 is ANQGSEA. As concerns this clonotype: What it binds is unknown.

The receptor's source is a man aged 55 to 70 in good health. What was sequenced was blood. This chain links TRBV29-1 with TRBJ2-5, with D possibly called TRBD1 or TRBD2 (5 bases each). This chain's CDR3 is CSAWTTGETQYF. The DNA of the CDR3 is TGCAGCGCCTGGACAACGGGGGAGACCCAGTACTTC.